Each of the 26 T cell receptor beta chains below was sequenced from the same sample in a study of T cell clonotyping in hematopoietic cell transplantation. The protocol was immunoSEQ multiplex PCR, while the TCRdb copy is restricted to in-frame clones and leaves out a portion. Here the sample spans around 11,000 clones, about nine tenths being singletons. This specimen was PBMCs, taken 180 days after allogeneic stem cell transplant. These receptors were taken from a male patient aged 55 to 70 who had an allogeneic stem cell transplant from an unrelated donor, so the T cells may come from the graft donor. Some clones in this sample may be carry-over from other donors' samples.

This clone occurred once. Other DNA sequences in this specimen translate into the identical CDR3. The rearrangement joins TRBV7-2 to TRBJ1-2; 9 nucleotides align to TRBD1. Germline loops: CDR1 SGHTA, CDR2 FQGNSA. The length of the CDR3 is 13 residues. V lost 5 bases, J lost 5 bases, and 3 bases stayed unmatched. The CDR3 loop is CASSPGTGYGYTF. The CDR3, as DNA: TGTGCCAGCAGCCCTGGGACAGGGTATGGCTACACCTTC.

The chain uses TRBV9 and TRBJ2-3; 8 positions agree with TRBD2. V lost 0 bases and J lost 1; bases outside the gene matches: 1. From germline, CDR1 is SGDLS and CDR2 YYNGEE. The CDR3 totals 15 residues. The CDR3 here is CASSVGAGGTDTQYF. The CDR3 DNA reads TGTGCCAGCAGCGTAGGAGCGGGGGGCACAGATACGCAGTATTTT.

The chain couples TRBV29-1 to TRBJ1-2, with a weak D call TRBD1 (6 bases). Germline V gives CDR1 SQVTM, CDR2 ANQGSEA. CDR3 length: 13 residues. V gave up 7 bases and J gave up 4 bases, with 16 bases separating them. This CDR3 is CSATAGTTYGYTF. CDR3 DNA sequence: TGCAGCGCTACCGCCGGGACAACCTATGGCTACACCTTC.

This clone has just a few counts. Other DNA sequences of this sample code for an identical CDR3. The chain couples TRBV6-4 to TRBJ2-2; D call uncertain. Germline-derived CDR1 and CDR2 are MRHNA and SNTAGT. This CDR3 region has 13 residues. Trimming removed 2 bases at V and 3 bases at J, with 4 bases between. The CDR3 DNA is TGTGCCAGCAGTGACAGGGACACCGGGGAGCTGTTTTTT. Amino acid sequence: CASSDRDTGELFF.

The chain uses TRBV5-6 and TRBJ2-5; D remains unclear. Trimming took 0 bases from V and 0 from J, leaving 9 bases between them. CDR1 SGHDT and CDR2 YYEEEE come from the germline V gene. This CDR3 is 15 amino acids long. CDR3 DNA sequence: TGTGCCAGCAGCTTGGGCAGTCTGTACCAAGAGACCCAGTACTTC. Encoded protein: CASSLGSLYQETQYF.

V and J are TRBV9 and TRBJ2-1; 8 bases map to TRBD2. Germline CDR1 and CDR2: SGDLS and YYNGEE. The CDR3 spans 14 residues. Trimming cost V 3 bases and J 5 bases; bases outside gene matches: 4. CDR3 DNA sequence: TGTGCCAGCAGCGCGGGGGGGAGCAACAATGAGCAGTTCTTC. This sequence encodes CASSAGGSNNEQFF.

The V call is TRBV20-1, the J call TRBJ2-1; tentative D call: TRBD1 (5 bases). The ends were cut back, 6 bases at V and 5 bases at J, with 8 bases in the middle. The CDR3 spans 11 residues. In germline, CDR1 is DFQATT, CDR2 SNEGSKA (reference sequence). The CDR3 nucleotides are TGCAGTGCCAGGGCGGACAATGAGCAGTTCTTC. This gives the protein CSARADNEQFF.

V and J are TRBV20-1 and TRBJ2-7; unclear D gene. CDR3 length equals 11 residues. Germline-derived CDR1 and CDR2 are DFQATT and SNEGSKA (reference sequence). The V gene lost 6 bases and the J gene lost 1 base, with 7 bases spanning the gap. CDR3 protein: CSAGSSYEQYF. CDR3 in DNA: TGCAGTGCGGGCTCTTCCTACGAGCAGTACTTC.

The chain combines TRBV19 with TRBJ1-5, with D maybe TRBD1 (6 bases). V lost 5 bases and J 0 bases, leaving 11 bases between the germline ends. The CDR3 contains 15 residues. Germline CDR1 and CDR2: LNHDA and SQIVND (reference sequence). In DNA, the CDR3 is TGTGCCAGTAGTTTGGCAGGGGATAGCAATCAGCCCCAGCATTTT. This gives the protein CASSLAGDSNQPQHF.

V and J are TRBV27 and TRBJ1-6; D is undetermined. CDR3 length: 15 residues. The V end lost 5 bases, the J end lost 0 bases, and 8 bases lay between the germline ends. Per germline, CDR1 MNHEY and CDR2 SMNVEV (reference sequence). The DNA of the CDR3 is TGTGCCAGCAGTCCAGCCTACTCCTATAATTCACCCCTCCACTTT. Amino acid sequence: CASSPAYSYNSPLHF.

This clone turned up a few times. V and J are TRBV9 and TRBJ2-2; perhaps TRBD1 as D (5 bases). CDR1 and CDR2 (germline): SGDLS, YYNGEE. The CDR3 has 13 residues. Between the trimmed V and J ends, which lost 5 bases and 0 bases, there was a span of 5 bases. The CDR3 bases are TGTGCCAGCAGGGACACGAACACCGGGGAGCTGTTTTTT. It yields the protein CASRDTNTGELFF.

The rearrangement links TRBV5-1 to TRBJ1-1, with unresolved D. The germline V and J ends were trimmed by 5 bases and 7 bases, with 12 bases remaining between them. This CDR3 has 12 residues. The V gene's germline CDR1 is SGHRS and CDR2 YFSETQ. DNA for the CDR3: TGCGCCAGCAGGCTAGGACTTAATGAAGCTTTCTTT. Its translation is CASRLGLNEAFF.

This sequence joins TRBV7-9 and TRBJ2-5; D is perhaps TRBD1 (6 bases). The CDR3 has 19 amino acids. The V end lost 0 bases, the J end lost 4 bases, and 24 bases lay between the germline ends. Germline values: CDR1 SEHNR, CDR2 FQNEAQ (reference sequence). The CDR3 loop is CASSLALGPGYTGRETQYF. The CDR3 DNA reads TGTGCCAGCAGCTTAGCCCTAGGTCCCGGATATACAGGGCGAGAGACCCAGTACTTC.

The chain has TRBV4-3 and TRBJ1-6; D unclear. V was pared by 3 bases and J by 8 bases, with 14 bases between. Germline-derived CDR1 and CDR2 are LGHNA and YSLEER. There are 15 residues in the CDR3. CDR3 bases: TGCGCCAGCAGCCAGATATCCAGCGTGGATTCACCCCTCCACTTT. Its protein is CASSQISSVDSPLHF.

The chain joins TRBV14 to TRBJ2-1; D uncertain. CDR3 size: 15 residues. The germline V gene has CDR1 SGHDN and CDR2 FVKESK. The V gene lost 0 bases and the J gene lost 4 bases, with 10 bases spanning the gap. The CDR3 is CASSQEGRSYNEQFF. In nucleotides, the CDR3 is TGTGCCAGCAGCCAAGAGGGCAGAAGTTACAATGAGCAGTTCTTC.

CDR3 sequence reads: CASSHGRNTEAFF. The CDR3, as DNA: TGTGCCAGTAGTCATGGACGGAACACTGAAGCTTTCTTT. The V gene is TRBV19, the J gene TRBJ1-1; no definite D call. The germline V gene has CDR1 LNHDA and CDR2 SQIVND (reference sequence). V was clipped by 5 bases and J by 1 base, with 8 bases between them. This CDR3 region has 13 residues. The full variable domain, its missing parts supplied by reference TRBV19 and TRBJ1-1, is DGGITQSPKYLFRKEGQNVTLSCEQNLNHDAMYWYRQDPGQGLRLIYYSQIVNDFQKGDIAEGYSVSREKKESFPLTVTSAQKNPTAFYLCASSHGRNTEAFFGQGTRLTVV.

This clone has a single count. The chain employs TRBV5-1 and TRBJ2-1; D may be TRBD2 (5 bases). Germline values: CDR1 SGHRS, CDR2 YFSETQ. This CDR3 has 14 amino acids. V was cut by 0 bases and J by 8 bases, with 12 bases left in between. CDR3: CASSLDFGSDEQFF. CDR3 in DNA: TGCGCCAGCAGCTTGGATTTTGGGAGCGATGAGCAGTTCTTC.

This clone appeared once. The chain has TRBV19 and TRBJ1-4; no definite D call. Germline loops: CDR1 LNHDA, CDR2 SQIVND (reference sequence). This CDR3 comprises 14 residues. V lost 2 bases and J lost 4, with 8 bases in between. Written as DNA, the CDR3 is TGTGCCAGTAGTATACCAGGTTATAATGAAAAACTGTTTTTT. Translation gives CASSIPGYNEKLFF.

This clone was seen once. This chain uses TRBV27 with TRBJ2-2; D gene ambiguous. The germline V and J ends were trimmed by 2 bases and 7 bases, with 8 bases remaining between them. Germline-derived CDR1 and CDR2 are MNHEY and SMNVEV (reference sequence). The CDR3 runs 13 residues. The CDR3 nucleotides read TGTGCCAGCAGTTTAAGATGGGTCGGGGAGCTGTTTTTT. As protein: CASSLRWVGELFF.

This rearrangement joins TRBV30 to TRBJ2-1; no clear D gene. CDR1 GTSNPN and CDR2 SVGIG come from the germline V gene (reference sequence). This CDR3 region has 17 residues. V lost 4 bases to trimming and J lost 4 bases, with 23 bases between them. In DNA form, the CDR3 reads TGTGCCTGGAAGAGCCCCACGAGGCAGGTTGGGTACAATGAGCAGTTCTTC. Its protein is CAWKSPTRQVGYNEQFF.

The table lists this clone with a count of one. The chain links TRBV10-2 to TRBJ2-6; the D gene could be TRBD1 or TRBD2 (6 bases each). V was clipped by 11 bases and J by 4 bases, with 15 bases between them. CDR3 size: 14 residues. Germline CDR1 and CDR2: WSHSY and SAAADI. The CDR3: CAVAGGRGANVLTF. The CDR3 region has the DNA TGCGCCGTTGCTGGGGGGCGGGGGGCCAACGTCCTGACTTTC.

This clone has only one observation. The gene calls are TRBV7-3 and TRBJ1-1, with no clear D. This CDR3 comprises 15 residues. Trimming removed 0 bases from V and 4 bases from J, with 12 bases in between. Germline loops: CDR1 SGHTA, CDR2 FQGTGA. CDR3 DNA sequence: TGTGCCAGCAGCTTAACGAGTGGGGATCGCACTGAAGCTTTCTTT. Its protein is CASSLTSGDRTEAFF. Looking up the rest from reference TRBV7-3 and TRBJ1-1 gives the full variable domain: GAGVSQTPSNKVTEKGKYVELRCDPISGHTALYWYRQSLGQGPEFLIYFQGTGAADDSGLPNDRFFAVRPEGSVSTLKIQRTERGDSAVYLCASSLTSGDRTEAFFGQGTRLTVV.

The V and J genes are TRBV29-1 and TRBJ2-7; possibly TRBD1 or TRBD2 for D (5 bases each). CDR3 length: 12 amino acids. The germline V gene has CDR1 SQVTM and CDR2 ANQGSEA. The V gene lost 7 bases and the J gene lost 3 bases, with 13 bases spanning the gap. The CDR3 DNA follows: TGCAGCGCGGGCCGGGACGGCTACGAGCAGTACTTC. It is translated as CSAGRDGYEQYF.

The V call is TRBV14, the J call TRBJ1-6; 8 bases are a match to TRBD1. The CDR3 consists of 16 residues. Looked up from germline, CDR1 is SGHDN and CDR2 is FVKESK. J lost 3 bases, V lost 4 bases, and 5 bases had no gene match. The chain's CDR3 is CASSRGDRGYNSPLHF. CDR3 nucleotides: TGTGCCAGCAGCCGTGGCGACAGGGGCTATAATTCACCCCTCCACTTT. Full variable domain (remainder filled in from reference TRBV14 and TRBJ1-6): EAGVTQFPSHSVIEKGQTVTLRCDPISGHDNLYWYRRVMGKEIKFLLHFVKESKQDESGMPNNRFLAERTGGTYSTLKVQPAELEDSGVYFCASSRGDRGYNSPLHFGNGTRLTVT.

The genes are TRBV10-2 and TRBJ1-2; a possible D gene is TRBD1 (6 bases). Germline CDR1 WSHSY, CDR2 SAAADI. The CDR3 runs 10 residues. The germline V and J ends were trimmed by 9 bases and 14 bases, with 16 bases remaining between them. CDR3 region: CARNWGQRTF. The CDR3 coding sequence is TGCGCCAGAAATTGGGGGCAGAGGACCTTC.

As for this clone: Within the sample, other DNA sequences also encode this same CDR3. This chain connects TRBV4-3 to TRBJ1-4; D gene ambiguous. CDR3 length: 13 amino acids. Germline lookup yields CDR1 LGHNA and CDR2 YSLEER. Trimming stripped 0 bases from V and 8 bases from J, with 7 bases between. This chain's CDR3 is CASSQDRGEKLFF. CDR3 coding DNA: TGCGCCAGCAGCCAAGATCGCGGCGAAAAACTGTTTTTT.